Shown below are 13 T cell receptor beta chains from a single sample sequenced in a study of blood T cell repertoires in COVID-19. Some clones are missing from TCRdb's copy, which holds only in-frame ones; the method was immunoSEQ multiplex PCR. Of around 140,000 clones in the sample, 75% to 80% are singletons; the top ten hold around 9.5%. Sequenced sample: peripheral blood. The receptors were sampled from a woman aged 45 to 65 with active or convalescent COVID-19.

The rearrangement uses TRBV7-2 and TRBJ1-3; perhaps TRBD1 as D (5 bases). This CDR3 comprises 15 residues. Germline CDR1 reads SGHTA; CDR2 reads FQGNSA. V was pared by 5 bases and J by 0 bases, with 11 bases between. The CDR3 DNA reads TGTGCCAGCAGCCCTGCCACAGGCTCTGGAAACACCATATATTTT. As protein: CASSPATGSGNTIYF.

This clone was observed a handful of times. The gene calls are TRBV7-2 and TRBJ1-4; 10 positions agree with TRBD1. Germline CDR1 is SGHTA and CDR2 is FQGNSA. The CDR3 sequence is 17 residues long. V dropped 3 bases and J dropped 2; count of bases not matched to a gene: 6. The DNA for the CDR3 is TGTGCCAGCAGCTTCCGGGACAGGGGTATCACTAATGAAAAACTGTTTTTT. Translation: CASSFRDRGITNEKLFF.

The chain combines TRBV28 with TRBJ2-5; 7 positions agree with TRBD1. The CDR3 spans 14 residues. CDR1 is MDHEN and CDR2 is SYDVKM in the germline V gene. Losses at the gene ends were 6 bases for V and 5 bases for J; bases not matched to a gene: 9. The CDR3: CASSSRQGAETQYF. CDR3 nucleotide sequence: TGTGCCAGCAGCTCCAGACAGGGTGCGGAGACCCAGTACTTC.

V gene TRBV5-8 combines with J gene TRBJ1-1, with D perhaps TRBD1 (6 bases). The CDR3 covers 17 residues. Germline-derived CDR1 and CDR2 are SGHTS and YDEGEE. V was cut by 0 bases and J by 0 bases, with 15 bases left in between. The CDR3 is CASSLAVTGTLNTEAFF. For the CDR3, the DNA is TGTGCCAGCAGCTTGGCCGTAACAGGGACCCTGAACACTGAAGCTTTCTTT.

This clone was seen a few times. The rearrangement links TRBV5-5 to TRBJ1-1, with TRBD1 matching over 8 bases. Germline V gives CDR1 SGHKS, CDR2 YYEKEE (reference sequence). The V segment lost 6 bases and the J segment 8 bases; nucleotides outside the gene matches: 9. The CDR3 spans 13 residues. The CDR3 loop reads CASTLSRDREAFF. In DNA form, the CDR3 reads TGTGCCAGCACCCTTTCCCGGGACAGGGAAGCTTTCTTT.

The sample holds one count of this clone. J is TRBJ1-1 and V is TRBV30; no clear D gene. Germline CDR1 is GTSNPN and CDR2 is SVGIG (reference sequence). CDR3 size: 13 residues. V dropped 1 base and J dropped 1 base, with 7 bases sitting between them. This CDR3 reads CAWSARGNTEAFF. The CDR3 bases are TGTGCCTGGAGTGCCCGAGGGAACACTGAAGCTTTCTTT.

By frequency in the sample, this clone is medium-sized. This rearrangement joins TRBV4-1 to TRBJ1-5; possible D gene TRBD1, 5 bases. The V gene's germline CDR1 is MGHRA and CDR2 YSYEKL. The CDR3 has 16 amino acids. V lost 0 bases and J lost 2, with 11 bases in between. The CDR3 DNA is TGCGCCAGCAGCCAAGATGGCAGCAGGGGCAATCAGCCCCAGCATTTT. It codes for CASSQDGSRGNQPQHF.

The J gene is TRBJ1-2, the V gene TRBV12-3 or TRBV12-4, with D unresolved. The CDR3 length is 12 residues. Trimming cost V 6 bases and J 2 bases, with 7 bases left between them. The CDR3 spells CASSILNYGYTF. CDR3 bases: TGTGCCAGCAGCATACTCAACTATGGCTACACCTTC.

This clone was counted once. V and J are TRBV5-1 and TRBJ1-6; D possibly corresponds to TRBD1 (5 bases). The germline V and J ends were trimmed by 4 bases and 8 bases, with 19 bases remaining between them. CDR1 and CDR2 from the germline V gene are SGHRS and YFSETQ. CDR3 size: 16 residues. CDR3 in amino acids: CASSVGDGRDHSPLHF. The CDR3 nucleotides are TGCGCCAGCAGCGTCGGGGACGGGAGGGATCATTCACCCCTCCACTTT.

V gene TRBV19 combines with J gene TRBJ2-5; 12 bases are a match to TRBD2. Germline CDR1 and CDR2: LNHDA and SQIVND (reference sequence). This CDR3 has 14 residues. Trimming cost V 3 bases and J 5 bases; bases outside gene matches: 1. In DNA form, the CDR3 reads TGTGCCAGTAGTATGGGGACTAGCGGGGAGACCCAGTACTTC. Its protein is CASSMGTSGETQYF. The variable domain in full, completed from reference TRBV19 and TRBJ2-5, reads DGGITQSPKYLFRKEGQNVTLSCEQNLNHDAMYWYRQDPGQGLRLIYYSQIVNDFQKGDIAEGYSVSREKKESFPLTVTSAQKNPTAFYLCASSMGTSGETQYFGPGTRLLVL.

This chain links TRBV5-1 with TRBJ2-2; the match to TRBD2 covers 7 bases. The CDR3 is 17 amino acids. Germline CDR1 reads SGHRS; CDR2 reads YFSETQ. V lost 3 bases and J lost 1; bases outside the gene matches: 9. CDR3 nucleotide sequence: TGCGCCAGCAGCTCCCCCCGGACGGGGGGGAACACCGGGGAGCTGTTTTTT. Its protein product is CASSSPRTGGNTGELFF.

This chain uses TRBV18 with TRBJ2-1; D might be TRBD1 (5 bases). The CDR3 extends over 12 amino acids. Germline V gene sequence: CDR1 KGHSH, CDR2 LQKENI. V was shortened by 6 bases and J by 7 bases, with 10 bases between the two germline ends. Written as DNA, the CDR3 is TGTGCCAGCTCCGTGAACAGGAATGAGCAGTTCTTC. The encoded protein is CASSVNRNEQFF.

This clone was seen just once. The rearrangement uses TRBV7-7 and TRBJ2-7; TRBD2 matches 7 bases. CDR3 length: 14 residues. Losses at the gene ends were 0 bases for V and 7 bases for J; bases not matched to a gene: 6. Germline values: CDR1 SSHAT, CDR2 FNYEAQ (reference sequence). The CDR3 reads CASSLAPGREEQYF. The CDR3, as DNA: TGTGCCAGCAGCTTAGCCCCGGGGAGGGAAGAGCAGTACTTC.